A selection of T cell receptor beta chains follows, all from one sample in a study of T cells in Graves' hyperthyroidism and ophthalmopathy. TCRdb re-called the multiplex PCR reads through MiXCR, storing one row per CDR3 protein. The table shows around 500,000 distinct CDR3 sequences, with around 16% occurring only once. Sequencing was performed on blood. Receptors originate from a woman aged 25 to 39 with Graves' ophthalmopathy. The CDR3 runs from the conserved cysteine through the conserved F or W. D genes are given only for firm matches. Part of the rows lack a size; the others show once, few, many or a class for expanded clones.

size: NA; D: NA; length: 16; V: TRBV7-3; J: TRBJ2-7; DNA: TGTGCCAGCAGCTCGTTACTAGACTGGATCACCTACGAGCAGTACTTC; CDR3: CASSSLLDWITYEQYF
size: NA; D: TRBD1; length: 14; V: TRBV20-1; J: TRBJ1-2; DNA: TGCAGTGCTAGTCGGACAGGGGGCAACTATGGCTACACCTTC; CDR3: CSASRTGGNYGYTF
size: NA; D: NA; length: 15; V: TRBV9; J: TRBJ2-3; DNA: TGTGCCAGCAGCGTAGACGCAGGGAGCACAGATACGCAGTATTTT; CDR3: CASSVDAGSTDTQYF
size: few; D: TRBD1; length: 14; V: TRBV14; J: TRBJ1-6; DNA: TGTGCCAGCAGCCAGCGGGGGACAGCTAGTCCCCTCCACTTT; CDR3: CASSQRGTASPLHF
size: NA; D: TRBD2; length: 20; V: TRBV14; J: TRBJ2-3; DNA: TGTGCCAGCAGCCACGGGGACATCCGGACTAGCGGGAGTTCATTCGATACGCAGTATTTT; CDR3: CASSHGDIRTSGSSFDTQYF
size: few; D: NA; length: 14; V: TRBV29-1; J: TRBJ2-2; DNA: TGCAGCGTTGAGCGCCTCGGGGACACCGGGGAGCTGTTTTTT; CDR3: CSVERLGDTGELFF
size: many; D: NA; length: 13; V: TRBV18; J: TRBJ1-2; DNA: TGTGCCAGCTCACCTCCAGGGCCTAGACGGTACACCTTC; CDR3: CASSPPGPRRYTF
size: many; D: NA; length: 15; V: TRBV20-1; J: TRBJ2-3; DNA: TGCAGTGCTAGAGTTGTGGGTTCAGGCACAGATACGCAGTATTTT; CDR3: CSARVVGSGTDTQYF
size: few; D: TRBD2; length: 17; V: TRBV6-1; J: TRBJ2-2; DNA: TGTGCCAGCAGTTTCTACCCTAGCGGGAGTCGCACCGGGGAGCTGTTTTTT; CDR3: CASSFYPSGSRTGELFF
size: few; D: NA; length: 16; V: TRBV7-9; J: TRBJ2-7; DNA: TGTGCCAGCAGCTTAGGAGGATCTGCCCCGAGGGACGAGCAGTACTTC; CDR3: CASSLGGSAPRDEQYF
size: few; D: NA; length: 16; V: TRBV7-9; J: TRBJ2-1; DNA: TGTGCCAGCAGCTTAGTAGAGCGGTTAGCTTACAATGAGCAGTTCTTC; CDR3: CASSLVERLAYNEQFF
size: many; D: TRBD2; length: 15; V: TRBV18; J: TRBJ2-7; DNA: TGTGCCAGCTCACCTAGACTAGCGGCCACCTACGAGCAGTACTTC; CDR3: CASSPRLAATYEQYF
size: many; D: TRBD1; length: 14; V: TRBV30; J: TRBJ1-2; DNA: TGTGCCTGGAAACCGGGACAGGGGGTCTATGGCTACACCTTC; CDR3: CAWKPGQGVYGYTF
size: many; D: TRBD1; length: 17; V: TRBV15; J: TRBJ2-1; DNA: TGTGCCACCAGCAGAGATTGGACAGGGGGGGCCTACAATGAGCAGTTCTTC; CDR3: CATSRDWTGGAYNEQFF
size: few; D: TRBD1; length: 15; V: TRBV7-9; J: TRBJ2-7; DNA: TGTGCCAGCAGCAAACAGGGGGTGGGGGGTTACGAGCAGTGCTTC; CDR3: CASSKQGVGGYEQCF
size: many; D: TRBD2; length: 15; V: TRBV6-2/TRBV6-3; J: TRBJ2-5; DNA: TGTGCCAGCGTTCCGGCGGGAGATTATTGGGAGACCCAGTACTTC; CDR3: CASVPAGDYWETQYF
size: few; D: NA; length: 15; V: TRBV10-3; J: TRBJ2-1; DNA: TGTGCCATCAGCGCGACAGAAGCTAAGCGCAATGAGCAGTTCTTC; CDR3: CAISATEAKRNEQFF
size: NA; D: NA; length: 16; V: TRBV10-1; J: TRBJ2-7; DNA: TGCGCCACCCGACAGGGACCAGGGAGGGTTAACTACGAGCAGTACTTC; CDR3: CATRQGPGRVNYEQYF
size: many; D: TRBD2; length: 13; V: TRBV12-3/TRBV12-4; J: TRBJ2-7; DNA: TGTGCCAGCAGTTGGGGGGGGGGCTACGAGCAGTACTTC; CDR3: CASSWGGGYEQYF
size: many; D: NA; length: 14; V: TRBV20-1; J: TRBJ2-3; DNA: TGCAGTGCTACCCCGGGAGTGGGGGTAGATACGCAGTATTTT; CDR3: CSATPGVGVDTQYF
size: many; D: NA; length: 14; V: TRBV3-1; J: TRBJ1-5; DNA: TGTGCCAGCAGCCAAAGGCAGACTAATCAGCCCCAGCATTTT; CDR3: CASSQRQTNQPQHF
size: few; D: TRBD2; length: 15; V: TRBV28; J: TRBJ2-2; DNA: TGTGCCAGCAGTTTAGCGGGAGAGAACACCGGGGAGCTGTTTTTT; CDR3: CASSLAGENTGELFF
size: few; D: NA; length: 13; V: TRBV9; J: TRBJ2-1; DNA: TGTGCCAGCAGCTCCCCCCGGGGGTACGAGCAGTTCTTC; CDR3: CASSSPRGYEQFF
size: NA; D: NA; length: 14; V: TRBV6-2/TRBV6-3; J: TRBJ2-7; DNA: TGTGCCAGCAGTTATAGGTCGGACCTCTACGAGCAGTACTTC; CDR3: CASSYRSDLYEQYF
size: NA; D: TRBD2; length: 14; V: TRBV6-4; J: TRBJ2-3; DNA: TGTGCCAGCAGGAGGGGAGGGTCGACAGATACGCAGTATTTT; CDR3: CASRRGGSTDTQYF
size: few; D: TRBD2; length: 16; V: TRBV4-2; J: TRBJ2-7; DNA: TGTGCCAGCAGCCAAGCCGGGACTAGCGGTTCCTACGAGCAGTACTTC; CDR3: CASSQAGTSGSYEQYF
size: NA; D: TRBD2; length: 18; V: TRBV20-1; J: TRBJ2-7; DNA: TGCAGTGGGGAGATGGGGGCTAGCGGGAGTGGGTCGTCTTACGAGCAGTACTTC; CDR3: CSGEMGASGSGSSYEQYF
size: NA; D: TRBD2; length: 17; V: TRBV11-2; J: TRBJ2-3; DNA: TGTGCCAGCAGCCCCTTCGCCCTAAGCGGGAGGGACTATACGCAGTATTTT; CDR3: CASSPFALSGRDYTQYF
size: few; D: TRBD1; length: 15; V: TRBV27; J: TRBJ2-7; DNA: TGTGCCAGCAGTTTTTTCGGGACAGGGACAAACGAGCAGTACTTC; CDR3: CASSFFGTGTNEQYF
size: many; D: NA; length: 16; V: TRBV20-1; J: TRBJ2-5; DNA: TGCAGTGCCGAAGTGTTATTCTCGGGAAGGGAGGAGACCCAGTACTTC; CDR3: CSAEVLFSGREETQYF
size: many; D: NA; length: 15; V: TRBV12-3/TRBV12-4; J: TRBJ2-1; DNA: TGTGCCAGCAGTTTAGGGCGACTAGTTAGTTATGAGCAGTTCTTC; CDR3: CASSLGRLVSYEQFF
size: many; D: TRBD2; length: 14; V: TRBV7-2; J: TRBJ2-1; DNA: TGTGCCAGCAGCCCGAGCGGGAGGCACAATGAGCAGTTCTTC; CDR3: CASSPSGRHNEQFF
size: many; D: TRBD2; length: 17; V: TRBV4-1; J: TRBJ2-5; DNA: TGCGCCAGCAGCCAGACCGGGACTAGCGGGAGTCTAGAGACCCAGTACTTC; CDR3: CASSQTGTSGSLETQYF
size: NA; D: NA; length: 16; V: TRBV7-8; J: TRBJ2-5; DNA: TGTGCCAGCAGCTTAGGCCGGGACACCCGCGGTGAGACCCAGTACTTC; CDR3: CASSLGRDTRGETQYF
size: few; D: TRBD1; length: 12; V: TRBV3-1; J: TRBJ1-5; DNA: TGTGCCAGCAGCCACGGACAGGGCCACGTGTATTTT; CDR3: CASSHGQGHVYF
size: few; D: TRBD2; length: 19; V: TRBV5-6; J: TRBJ2-7; DNA: TGTGCCAGCAGCTTAGGGGGTTACCCTGGGACTAGCGGCTCCTACGAGCAGTACTTC; CDR3: CASSLGGYPGTSGSYEQYF
size: many; D: NA; length: 15; V: TRBV6-1; J: TRBJ1-5; DNA: TGTGCCAGCAGGACTAGTTCGGGGGGCGGTCAGCCCCAGCATTTT; CDR3: CASRTSSGGGQPQHF
size: NA; D: TRBD1; length: 14; V: TRBV5-1; J: TRBJ1-6; DNA: TGCGCCAGCAGCTTGGAGGCAGGGGGTTCACCCCTCCACTTT; CDR3: CASSLEAGGSPLHF
size: NA; D: TRBD2; length: 13; V: TRBV20-1; J: TRBJ2-7; DNA: TGCAGCTTCGGGGGGAGTACCTTCTACGAGCAGTACTTC; CDR3: CSFGGSTFYEQYF
size: few; D: NA; length: 11; V: TRBV12-3/TRBV12-4; J: TRBJ1-2; DNA: TGTGCCAGCAGTTTAGGTTCCGGCTACACCTTC; CDR3: CASSLGSGYTF
size: few; D: NA; length: 14; V: TRBV4-1; J: TRBJ2-1; DNA: TGCGCCAGCAGCCACGGGACAACCTACAATGAGCAGTTCTTC; CDR3: CASSHGTTYNEQFF
size: NA; D: TRBD1; length: 16; V: TRBV6-1; J: TRBJ2-1; DNA: TGTGCCAGCAGTTATGTCACAGGGGTCCTCTACAATGAGCAGTTCTTC; CDR3: CASSYVTGVLYNEQFF
size: many; D: NA; length: 14; V: TRBV2; J: TRBJ2-3; DNA: TGTGCCAGCAGGGGGGATAGCGGAACAGATACGCAGTATTTT; CDR3: CASRGDSGTDTQYF
size: NA; D: TRBD2; length: 15; V: TRBV15; J: TRBJ2-1; DNA: TGTGCCACCAGCACCTCAACAGTGATAGCGGGAGATGAGTTCTTC; CDR3: CATSTSTVIAGDEFF
size: many; D: NA; length: 15; V: TRBV12-3/TRBV12-4; J: TRBJ2-1; DNA: TGTGCCAGCAGGGGGAATAGGGCCCCCTACAATGAGCAGTTCTTC; CDR3: CASRGNRAPYNEQFF